These 28 T cell receptor beta chains were sequenced from one sample in a study of cytomegalovirus exposure and HLA in healthy donors. The method was immunoSEQ multiplex PCR; TCRdb's version includes in-frame clones alone and lacks a portion of them. The data contain more than 300,000 clones, roughly 90% of them seen just once; the ten biggest clones take up 0.65% to 0.85%. Sequencing was done on a sample of PBMCs. The receptor set was obtained from a woman under 30 in good health and CMV-seronegative.

The J gene is TRBJ1-5, the V gene TRBV11-2; tentative D call: TRBD1 (5 bases). V lost 5 bases and J lost 3, with 11 bases in between. Germline V gene lookup returns CDR1 SGHAT and CDR2 FQNNGV. This CDR3 is 14 amino acids long. CDR3 in amino acids: CASSLGGHNQPQHF. The DNA of the CDR3 is TGTGCCAGCAGCCTGGGGGGTCACAATCAGCCCCAGCATTTT.

V is TRBV6-6 and J is TRBJ1-1; 7 positions match TRBD1. Germline V gene lookup returns CDR1 MNHNY and CDR2 SVGAGI (reference sequence). The trim removed 2 bases at V and 10 bases at J, leaving 10 bases unmatched. The CDR3 covers 14 residues. As DNA, the CDR3 is TGTGCCAGCAGTTACCACAGCAGGGGGGATGGAGCTTTCTTT. It is translated as CASSYHSRGDGAFF.

This clone was counted once. The gene calls are TRBV6-1 and TRBJ2-5; 8 bases line up with TRBD1. Trimming took 6 bases from V and 2 from J; bases not matched to a gene: 5. This CDR3 region has 14 residues. Germline assignment: CDR1 MNHNS and CDR2 SASEGT. The CDR3 DNA is TGTGCCAGCAGGGCAGGGACAGGTCAAGAGACCCAGTACTTC. The encoded protein is CASRAGTGQETQYF.

Only one count was recorded for this clone. The chain employs TRBV20-1 and TRBJ2-7; tentatively, D is TRBD2 (5 bases). The CDR3 totals 11 residues. V lost 6 bases and J 5 bases, leaving 11 bases between the germline ends. CDR1 is DFQATT, CDR2 SNEGSKA, per germline (reference sequence). In DNA, the CDR3 is TGCAGTGCACCAAACGGGGACGAGCAGTACTTC. Translated: CSAPNGDEQYF.

The rearrangement links TRBV7-6 to TRBJ2-3; D remains ambiguous. This CDR3 has 11 residues. Germline CDR1 and CDR2: SGHVS and FNYEAQ. V was pared by 6 bases and J by 4 bases, with 5 bases between. The CDR3 sequence: CASSGADTQYF. In nucleotides, the CDR3 is TGTGCCAGCAGTGGAGCAGATACGCAGTATTTT.

The CDR3 loop is CASSQDEGDYGYTF. The CDR3 DNA sequence: TGCGCCAGCAGCCAAGATGAGGGGGACTATGGCTACACCTTC. The chain is built from TRBV4-3 and TRBJ1-2; D might be TRBD1 (6 bases). Germline CDR1 reads LGHNA; CDR2 reads YSLEER. V was pared by 0 bases and J by 3 bases, with 8 bases between. The CDR3 runs 14 residues.

The V call is TRBV11-2, the J call TRBJ2-2; D is uncertain. The V gene lost 4 bases and the J gene lost 7 bases, with 10 bases spanning the gap. CDR3 length: 13 residues. Germline CDR1 and CDR2: SGHAT and FQNNGV. The CDR3 region has the DNA TGTGCCAGCAGCTCGGAGTATGGCGGGGAGCTGTTTTTT. This sequence encodes CASSSEYGGELFF.

The V gene is TRBV5-1, the J gene TRBJ1-1, with 10 bases lining up with TRBD1. The trim removed 3 bases at V and 1 base at J, leaving 9 bases unmatched. The germline CDR1 and CDR2 sequences are SGHRS and YFSETQ. CDR3 length: 17 residues. The CDR3 here is CASSSLGTGAGNTEAFF. For the CDR3, the DNA is TGCGCCAGCAGCTCTCTCGGGACAGGGGCAGGGAACACTGAAGCTTTCTTT.

This chain links TRBV5-6 with TRBJ2-7, with TRBD1 matching over 10 bases. CDR3 length: 15 residues. Germline lookup yields CDR1 SGHDT and CDR2 YYEEEE. Trimming removed 4 bases from V and 3 bases from J; junction bases left unmatched: 7. The CDR3 is CASSPGTGANYEQYF. DNA of the CDR3: TGTGCCAGCAGCCCCGGGACAGGGGCGAACTACGAGCAGTACTTC.

The chain joins TRBV6-5 to TRBJ2-7; 8 bases match TRBD1. The CDR3 length is 15 residues. CDR1 MNHEY and CDR2 SVGAGI come from the germline V gene. V gave up 6 bases and J gave up 7 bases; unmatched junction bases: 14. CDR3 DNA: TGTGCCAGCAGGACCGGGACAGGCCCTTCAGAGGAGCAGTACTTC. It codes for CASRTGTGPSEEQYF.

The chain couples TRBV9 to TRBJ1-4; D might be TRBD1 (5 bases). The CDR3 covers 15 residues. In germline, CDR1 is SGDLS, CDR2 YYNGEE. Trimming took 3 bases from V and 5 from J, leaving 14 bases between them. The CDR3 DNA sequence: TGTGCCAGCAGCGCCCAGGGTGGGGTAAATGAAAAACTGTTTTTT. Translated: CASSAQGGVNEKLFF. Full variable domain (missing parts from reference TRBV9 and TRBJ1-4): DSGVTQTPKHLITATGQRVTLRCSPRSGDLSVYWYQQSLDQGLQFLIQYYNGEERAKGNILERFSAQQFPDLHSELNLSSLELGDSALYFCASSAQGGVNEKLFFGSGTQLSVL.

The V call is TRBV5-1, the J call TRBJ2-7, with 9 positions matching TRBD2. The CDR3 loop spans 16 amino acids. V gave up 5 bases and J gave up 2 bases; unmatched junction bases: 11. In germline, CDR1 is SGHRS, CDR2 YFSETQ. The CDR3 protein is CASRSGVLAGTYEQYF. Here the CDR3 DNA reads TGCGCCAGCAGATCTGGTGTCCTAGCGGGAACCTACGAGCAGTACTTC.

V and J are TRBV7-2 and TRBJ2-3; D is perhaps TRBD2 (6 bases). From germline, CDR1 is SGHTA and CDR2 FQGNSA. The CDR3 runs to 14 residues. V lost 8 bases and J lost 0, with 12 bases in between. The CDR3 spells CASRPGVSTDTQYF. CDR3 bases: TGTGCCAGCCGACCGGGAGTTAGCACAGATACGCAGTATTTT.

The V and J genes are TRBV9 and TRBJ2-7; the D gene is possibly TRBD1 (6 bases). V was trimmed by 0 bases and J by 2 bases, leaving 9 bases between them. The germline CDR1 and CDR2 sequences are SGDLS and YYNGEE. The CDR3 is 14 residues long. The CDR3 here is CASSVGDRTYEQYF. For the CDR3, the DNA is TGTGCCAGCAGCGTAGGAGACAGGACCTACGAGCAGTACTTC.

This chain connects TRBV7-2 to TRBJ1-5; 8 bases align to TRBD1. The germline V gene has CDR1 SGHTA and CDR2 FQGNSA. This CDR3 is 16 amino acids long. V shed 1 base, J shed 5 bases, and the junction held 7 bases outside the gene matches. As DNA, the CDR3 is TGTGCCAGCAGCTTAGGTCAGGGGGCAAGATATCAGCCCCAGCATTTT. Translating gives CASSLGQGARYQPQHF.

The CDR3: CAWRMRGATGGYTF. The CDR3 nucleotides are TGTGCCTGGAGGATGCGGGGTGCGACTGGTGGCTACACCTTC. The J gene is TRBJ1-2, the V gene TRBV30, with D unresolved. CDR3 length: 14 amino acids. V lost 3 bases, J lost 7 bases, and 18 bases lay in between. Germline assignment: CDR1 GTSNPN and CDR2 SVGIG (reference sequence). Together with reference TRBV30 and TRBJ1-2, the CDR3 gives the full variable domain: SQTIHQWPATLVQPVGSPLSLECTVEGTSNPNLYWYRQAAGRGLQLLFYSVGIGQISSEVPQNLSASRPQDRQFILSSKKLLLSDSGFYLCAWRMRGATGGYTFGSGTRLTVV.

This clone has just a few counts. The genes are TRBV9 and TRBJ2-1, with D possibly matching TRBD1 (5 bases). The germline V gene has CDR1 SGDLS and CDR2 YYNGEE. This CDR3 has 12 amino acids. Deletions cut 7 bases from V and 6 bases from J, with 11 bases between. CDR3 nucleotide sequence: TGTGCCAGCGCTAGGGGTCCCAATGAGCAGTTCTTC. Amino acids: CASARGPNEQFF.

The chain recombines TRBV5-4 with TRBJ1-1, with D possibly TRBD1 on 5 matching bases. The CDR3 length is 15 residues. Per germline, CDR1 SGHNT and CDR2 YYREEE (reference sequence). Trimming took 1 base from V and 2 from J, leaving 12 bases between them. CDR3 DNA: TGTGCCAGCAGCTTGTTTGACAGAATAAACACTGAAGCTTTCTTT. Protein product: CASSLFDRINTEAFF. The full variable domain, with the rest looked up from reference TRBV5-4 and TRBJ1-1, is ETGVTQSPTHLIKTRGQQVTLRCSSQSGHNTVSWYQQALGQGPQFIFQYYREEENGRGNFPPRFSGLQFPNYSSELNVNALELDDSALYLCASSLFDRINTEAFFGQGTRLTVV.

This chain uses TRBV28 with TRBJ2-5; possible D gene TRBD1, 6 bases. The germline CDR1 and CDR2 sequences are MDHEN and SYDVKM. Trimming took off 1 base at V and 4 bases at J, with 13 bases between the two ends. The CDR3 runs to 15 residues. The CDR3 DNA sequence: TGTGCCAGCAGTTTATTGGGGGCGAAAGGAGAGACCCAGTACTTC. As protein: CASSLLGAKGETQYF.

This sequence joins TRBV7-9 and TRBJ2-5, with 7 bases that match TRBD1. In germline, CDR1 is SEHNR, CDR2 FQNEAQ (reference sequence). J lost 10 bases, V lost 4 bases, and 6 bases had no gene match. CDR3 length: 12 residues. The DNA for the CDR3 is TGTGCCAGCAGCTCGGACAGGAACGGCCAGTACTTC. It yields the protein CASSSDRNGQYF.

The V call is TRBV10-3, the J call TRBJ2-7; 9 bases fit TRBD2. Germline assignment: CDR1 ENHRY and CDR2 SYGVKD. The CDR3 consists of 14 residues. V was pared by 9 bases and J by 6 bases, with 12 bases of the junction left unmatched. CDR3 sequence reads: CAIAWREGLVEQYF. For the CDR3, the DNA is TGTGCCATAGCCTGGCGGGAGGGCCTGGTCGAGCAGTACTTC.

The chain recombines TRBV4-3 with TRBJ2-5; 9 bases match TRBD2. There are 17 residues in the CDR3. Trimming removed 0 bases from V and 7 bases from J; junction bases left unmatched: 12. Germline CDR1 and CDR2: LGHNA and YSLEER. CDR3 DNA: TGCGCCAGCAGCCAAGATGGGCTAGCGGGAACCCCCGGGACCCAGTACTTC. Amino acid sequence: CASSQDGLAGTPGTQYF.

The rearrangement links TRBV5-6 to TRBJ2-4, with 8 bases fitting TRBD1. This CDR3 is built from 13 residues. Germline V gene lookup returns CDR1 SGHDT and CDR2 YYEEEE. Unmatched junction bases numbered 3, after V lost 4 bases and J lost 6 bases. DNA for the CDR3: TGTGCCAGCAGCACCGACAGGGGAAACATTCAGTACTTC. Protein product: CASSTDRGNIQYF.

The rearrangement links TRBV25-1 to TRBJ2-2; weak D call: TRBD2 (6 bases). The germline gives CDR1 MGHDK, CDR2 SYGVNS. The CDR3 sequence is 15 residues long. Trimming pared 5 bases from V and 2 bases from J, leaving 12 bases between. The CDR3 here is CASSQTRTNTGELFF. CDR3 nucleotides: TGTGCCAGCAGTCAGACTAGGACTAACACCGGGGAGCTGTTTTTT.

The rearrangement joins TRBV7-9 to TRBJ2-7; the match to TRBD1 covers 8 bases. The CDR3 is 18 residues long. The germline gives CDR1 SEHNR, CDR2 FQNEAQ (reference sequence). J lost 2 bases, V lost 4 bases, and 16 bases had no gene match. The CDR3 DNA is TGTGCCAGCAGCTCCCAATTTATCGGACAGGGAGACACCTACGAGCAGTACTTC. Its translation is CASSSQFIGQGDTYEQYF.

The gene calls are TRBV5-1 and TRBJ2-1, with 7 bases lining up with TRBD1. Germline V lookup: CDR1 SGHRS, CDR2 YFSETQ. The CDR3 extends over 16 amino acids. Trimming at V came to 2 bases and at J to 0 bases, leaving 5 bases not matched to a gene. The CDR3 region is CASSFGQASSYNEQFF. CDR3 sequence (DNA): TGCGCCAGCAGCTTCGGACAGGCCAGCTCCTACAATGAGCAGTTCTTC.

This sequence joins TRBV7-9 and TRBJ1-4; tentatively, D is TRBD1 (5 bases). There are 12 residues in the CDR3. Germline CDR1 SEHNR, CDR2 FQNEAQ (reference sequence). Trimming took 6 bases from V and 11 from J, leaving 13 bases between them. The DNA of the CDR3 is TGTGCCAGCAGACGGGACTTCATGAAACTGTTTTTT. It codes for CASRRDFMKLFF.

This chain connects TRBV4-2 to TRBJ1-2, with D possibly being TRBD1 (6 bases). Germline V gives CDR1 LGHNA, CDR2 YNFKEQ. CDR3 size: 14 residues. Trimming took 5 bases from V and 4 from J, leaving 14 bases between them. CDR3 region: CASSEQGSFYGYTF. In nucleotides, the CDR3 is TGTGCCAGCAGCGAGCAGGGGTCGTTCTATGGCTACACCTTC.